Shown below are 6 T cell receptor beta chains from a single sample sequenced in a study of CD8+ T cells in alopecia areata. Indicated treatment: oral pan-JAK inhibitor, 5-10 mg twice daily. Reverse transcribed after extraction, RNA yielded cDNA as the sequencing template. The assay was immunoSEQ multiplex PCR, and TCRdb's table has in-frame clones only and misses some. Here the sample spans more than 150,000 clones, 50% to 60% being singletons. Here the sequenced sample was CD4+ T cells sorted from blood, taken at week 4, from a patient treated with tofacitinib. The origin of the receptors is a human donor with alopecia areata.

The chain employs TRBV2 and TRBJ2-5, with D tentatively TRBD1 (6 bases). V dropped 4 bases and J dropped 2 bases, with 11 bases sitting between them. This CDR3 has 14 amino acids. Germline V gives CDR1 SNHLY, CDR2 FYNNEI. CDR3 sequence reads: CASSGQALQETQYF. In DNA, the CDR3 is TGTGCCAGCAGTGGACAGGCTCTTCAAGAGACCCAGTACTTC.

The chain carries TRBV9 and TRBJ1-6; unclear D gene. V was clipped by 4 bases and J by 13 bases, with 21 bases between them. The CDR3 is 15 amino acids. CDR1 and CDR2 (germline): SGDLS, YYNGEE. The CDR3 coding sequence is TGTGCCAGCAGCCCGAACCCTGGGAACCTTACCCCCCTCCACTTT. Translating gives CASSPNPGNLTPLHF.

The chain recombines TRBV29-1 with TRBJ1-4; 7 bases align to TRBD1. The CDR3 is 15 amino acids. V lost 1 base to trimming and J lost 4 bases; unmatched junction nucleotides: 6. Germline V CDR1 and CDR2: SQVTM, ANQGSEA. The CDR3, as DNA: TGCAGCGTTGAAGGGTCGGGACAGAGTAATGAAAAACTGTTTTTT. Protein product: CSVEGSGQSNEKLFF.

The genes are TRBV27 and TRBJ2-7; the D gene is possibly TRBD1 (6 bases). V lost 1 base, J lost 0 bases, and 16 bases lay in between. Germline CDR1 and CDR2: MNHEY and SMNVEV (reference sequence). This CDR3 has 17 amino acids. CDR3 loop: CASSLYGQGRNSYEQYF. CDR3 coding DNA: TGTGCCAGCAGTTTATACGGGCAGGGGCGTAACTCCTACGAGCAGTACTTC.

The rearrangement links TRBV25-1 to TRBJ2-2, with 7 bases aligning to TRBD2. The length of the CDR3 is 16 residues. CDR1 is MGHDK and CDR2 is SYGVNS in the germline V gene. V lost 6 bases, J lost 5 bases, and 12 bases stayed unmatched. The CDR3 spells CASSPRSGVTTGELFF. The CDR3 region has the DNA TGTGCCAGCAGCCCCCGGAGCGGGGTTACTACCGGGGAGCTGTTTTTT.

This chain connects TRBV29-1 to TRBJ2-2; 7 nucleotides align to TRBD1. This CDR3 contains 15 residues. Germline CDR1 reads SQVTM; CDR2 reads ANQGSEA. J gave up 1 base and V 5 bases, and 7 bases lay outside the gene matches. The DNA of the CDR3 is TGCAGCGTTTTCGTAAACAGGGGGAACACCGGGGAGCTGTTTTTT. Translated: CSVFVNRGNTGELFF.